These 14 T cell receptor beta chains originate from one sample sequenced in a study of blood T cell repertoires in COVID-19. Libraries were prepared by immunoSEQ multiplex PCR; TCRdb keeps only in-frame clonotypes and omits some of them. The table includes about 170,000 clones, around 82% detected once. Sequencing was performed on peripheral blood. The receptors come from an elderly man with COVID-19, enrolled during active disease.

The V and J genes are TRBV9 and TRBJ2-7, with TRBD1 identical over 11 bases. Per the germline V gene, CDR1 is SGDLS and CDR2 is YYNGEE. The CDR3 is made up of 17 amino acids. V shed 4 bases and J 7 bases; nucleotides not matched to a gene: 16. CDR3 DNA sequence: TGTGCCAGCAGCACCGGGACAGGGGGGGACGGATTGAGGGAGCAGTACTTC. It encodes CASSTGTGGDGLREQYF. Based on the CDR3 plus reference TRBV9 and TRBJ2-7, the full variable domain is DSGVTQTPKHLITATGQRVTLRCSPRSGDLSVYWYQQSLDQGLQFLIQYYNGEERAKGNILERFSAQQFPDLHSELNLSSLELGDSALYFCASSTGTGGDGLREQYFGPGTRLTVT.

This sequence joins TRBV19 and TRBJ2-5, with a possible D match to TRBD2 (5 bases). The germline V and J ends were trimmed by 8 bases and 0 bases, with 16 bases remaining between them. The CDR3 is 15 residues long. The germline gives CDR1 LNHDA, CDR2 SQIVND (reference sequence). CDR3 nucleotide sequence: TGTGCCAGTTCCGATTGGACTCTTGACCAAGAGACCCAGTACTTC. This sequence encodes CASSDWTLDQETQYF.

The genes are TRBV27 and TRBJ2-5; 9 nucleotides match TRBD1. The J segment lost 5 bases and the V segment lost 6 bases, leaving 7 bases of the junction unmatched. The CDR3 spans 14 residues. Looked up from germline, CDR1 is MNHEY and CDR2 is SMNVEV (reference sequence). DNA for the CDR3: TGTGCCAGCAGCCCACCGGACAGGGGTGAGACCCAGTACTTC. It yields the protein CASSPPDRGETQYF.

The chain joins TRBV19 to TRBJ2-5, with D perhaps matching TRBD1 (7 bases). Germline CDR1 is LNHDA and CDR2 is SQIVND (reference sequence). Trimming stripped 3 bases from V and 4 bases from J, with 15 bases between. The CDR3 is 15 amino acids. The CDR3 region has the DNA TGTGCCAGTAGTATTGGGCAGGGGGGCCGAGAGACCCAGTACTTC. This codes for CASSIGQGGRETQYF.

This clone was detected only a few times. V usage is TRBV4-2 and J usage is TRBJ2-1; D is possibly TRBD1 (7 bases). Germline loops: CDR1 LGHNA, CDR2 YNFKEQ. Trimming took 3 bases from V and 7 from J, leaving 16 bases between them. The CDR3 loop spans 15 amino acids. CDR3 DNA: TGTGCCAGCAGCCACCCCGGAGGGGGCTATAATGAGCAGTTCTTC. Amino acids: CASSHPGGGYNEQFF.

V and J are TRBV7-9 and TRBJ1-1; D is possibly TRBD1 (6 bases). The V and J ends lost 4 bases and 1 base respectively, with 7 bases between them. Germline V gene data show CDR1 as SEHNR and CDR2 as FQNEAQ (reference sequence). The CDR3 extends over 13 amino acids. CDR3 nucleotides: TGTGCCAGCAGCTCGACAGGGAACACTGAAGCTTTCTTT. Translated, it gives CASSSTGNTEAFF. Together with reference TRBV7-9 and TRBJ1-1, the CDR3 gives the full variable domain: DTGVSQNPRHKITKRGQNVTFRCDPISEHNRLYWYRQTLGQGPEFLTYFQNEAQLEKSRLLSDRFSAERPKGSFSTLEIQRTEQGDSAMYLCASSSTGNTEAFFGQGTRLTVV.

The chain employs TRBV5-4 and TRBJ2-5; 7 nucleotides agree with TRBD1. V was pared by 6 bases and J by 2 bases, with 4 bases of the junction left unmatched. The CDR3 consists of 13 residues. Looked up from germline, CDR1 is SGHNT and CDR2 is YYREEE (reference sequence). CDR3 in amino acids: CASTPGQQETQYF. CDR3 DNA: TGTGCCAGCACCCCGGGACAGCAAGAGACCCAGTACTTC.

This clone was observed a few times. The chain employs TRBV10-3 and TRBJ2-5; D perhaps matches TRBD2 (6 bases). Germline CDR1 ENHRY, CDR2 SYGVKD. The CDR3 runs to 13 residues. The ends were cut back, 1 base at V and 5 bases at J, with 8 bases in the middle. Here the CDR3 reads CAISEFLAETQYF. In DNA form, the CDR3 reads TGTGCCATCAGTGAGTTTCTAGCGGAGACCCAGTACTTC.

This chain connects TRBV5-8 to TRBJ1-5; 9 nucleotides match TRBD1. The germline gives CDR1 SGHTS, CDR2 YDEGEE. CDR3 length: 16 residues. J lost 2 bases, V lost 0 bases, and 3 bases had no gene match. In DNA form, the CDR3 reads TGTGCCAGCAGCTTGGGGACAGGGGCCGGCAATCAGCCCCAGCATTTT. Its protein is CASSLGTGAGNQPQHF.

A remark on this clone: The sample contains more than one DNA sequence encoding this CDR3. The V and J genes are TRBV7-9 and TRBJ1-4, with 7 bases that match TRBD1. The CDR3 has 13 amino acids. In germline, CDR1 is SEHNR, CDR2 FQNEAQ (reference sequence). V gave up 1 base and J gave up 8 bases; unmatched junction bases: 1. CDR3 DNA: TGTGCCAGCAGCTTAGGACAGGGCGAAAAACTGTTTTTT. Translating gives CASSLGQGEKLFF.

J is TRBJ2-3 and V is TRBV27; TRBD2 is a possible D gene (5 bases). The CDR3 totals 15 residues. Trimming shortened V by 2 bases and J by 0 bases, and 9 bases separated the two germline ends. The germline CDR1 and CDR2 sequences are MNHEY and SMNVEV (reference sequence). CDR3 nucleotides: TGTGCCAGCAGTTTAGTAGCGTCTAGCACAGATACGCAGTATTTT. Protein: CASSLVASSTDTQYF.

The V call is TRBV12-5, the J call TRBJ2-5; the match to TRBD1 covers 10 bases. The V gene end was trimmed by 0 bases and the J gene end by 4 bases; junction bases not matched to a gene: 14. The CDR3 is 19 residues long. Germline assignment: CDR1 LGHNT and CDR2 FRNRAP. The CDR3, as DNA: TGTGCTAGTGGTTTGGTATCGGCCCCGAGACAGGGGGCTGGAGAGACCCAGTACTTC. Its translation is CASGLVSAPRQGAGETQYF. The full variable domain, rest sourced from reference TRBV12-5 and TRBJ2-5, is DARVTQTPRHKVTEMGQEVTMRCQPILGHNTVFWYRQTMMQGLELLAYFRNRAPLDDSGMPKDRFSAEMPDATLATLKIQPSEPRDSAVYFCASGLVSAPRQGAGETQYFGPGTRLLVL.

The CDR3 loop is CASSSDSYEQYF. CDR3 in DNA: TGTGCCAGCAGCTCAGACAGCTACGAGCAGTACTTC. This chain uses TRBV6-5 with TRBJ2-7; possible D gene TRBD1, 5 bases. The germline V gene encodes CDR1 MNHEY and CDR2 SVGAGI. The CDR3 length is 12 residues. V shed 6 bases and J shed 3 bases, with 9 bases lying between them.

The chain couples TRBV5-1 to TRBJ1-1; the D is unclear. Germline lookup yields CDR1 SGHRS and CDR2 YFSETQ. CDR3 length equals 11 residues. Trimming took off 5 bases at V and 7 bases at J, with 9 bases between the two ends. This chain's CDR3 is CASRSGVEAFF. The DNA for the CDR3 is TGCGCCAGCAGGAGCGGCGTTGAAGCTTTCTTT.